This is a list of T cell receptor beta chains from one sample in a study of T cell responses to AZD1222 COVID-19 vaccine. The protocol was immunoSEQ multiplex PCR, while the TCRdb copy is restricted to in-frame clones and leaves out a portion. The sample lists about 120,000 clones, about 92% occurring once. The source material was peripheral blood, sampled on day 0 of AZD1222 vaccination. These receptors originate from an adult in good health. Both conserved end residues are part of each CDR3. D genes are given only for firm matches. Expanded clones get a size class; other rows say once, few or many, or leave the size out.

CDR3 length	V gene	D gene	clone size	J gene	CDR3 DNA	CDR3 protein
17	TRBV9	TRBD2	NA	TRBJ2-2	TGTGCCAGCAGCGTAGCTAGCGGGAGCTGGGTTGTCGGGGAGCTGTTTTTT	CASSVASGSWVVGELFF
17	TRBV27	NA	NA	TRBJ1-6	TGTGCCAGCAGTTTCTCAAGGACCCACCCTGCAGGTTCACCCCTCCACTTT	CASSFSRTHPAGSPLHF
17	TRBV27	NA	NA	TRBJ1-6	TGTGCCAGCAGTTTAAGGGCCCCGTCCTTCCATAATTCACCCCTCCACTTT	CASSLRAPSFHNSPLHF
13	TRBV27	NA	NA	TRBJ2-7	TGTGCCAGCAGTAAACGGGTTTCCCACGAGCAGTACTTC	CASSKRVSHEQYF
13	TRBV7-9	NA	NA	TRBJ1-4	TGTGCCAGCAGCTTGGGGGATAATGAAAAACTGTTTTTT	CASSLGDNEKLFF
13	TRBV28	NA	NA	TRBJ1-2	TGTGCCAGCAGTTTAACGGGGAACTATGGCTACACCTTC	CASSLTGNYGYTF
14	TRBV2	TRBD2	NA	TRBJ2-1	TGTGCCAGCAGCGGGAGGGCCGGGGTTGATGAGCAGTTCTTC	CASSGRAGVDEQFF
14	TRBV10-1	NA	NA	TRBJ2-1	TGCGCCAGCAGTGAGTCGGGAGCCCAGAATGAGCAGTTCTTC	CASSESGAQNEQFF
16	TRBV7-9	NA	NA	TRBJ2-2	TGTGCCAGCAGCTTAGGTCTCGGGAGCTGGACCGGGGAGCTGTTTTTT	CASSLGLGSWTGELFF
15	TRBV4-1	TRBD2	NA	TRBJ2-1	TGCGCCAGCAGCCAAGGACTAGCGGGACAAGGGGAGCAGTTCTTC	CASSQGLAGQGEQFF
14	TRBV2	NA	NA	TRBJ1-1	TGTGCCAGCAACCCGACACTGTCTAACACTGAAGCTTTCTTT	CASNPTLSNTEAFF
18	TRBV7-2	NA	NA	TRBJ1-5	TGTGCCAGCAGCTTAGGGGGGCCTCGGCAATGGAGCAATCAGCCCCAGCATTTT	CASSLGGPRQWSNQPQHF
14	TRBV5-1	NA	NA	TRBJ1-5	TGCGCCAGCAGCTTGGAAGGGGGCAATCAGCCCCAGCATTTT	CASSLEGGNQPQHF
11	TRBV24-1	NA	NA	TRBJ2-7	TGTGCCACCAGTGACTCTTACGAGCAGTACTTC	CATSDSYEQYF
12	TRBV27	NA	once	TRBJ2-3	TGTGCCGGGGGGCCCGGCGCGGATACGCAGTATTTT	CAGGPGADTQYF
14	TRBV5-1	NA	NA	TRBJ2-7	TGCGCCAGCAGCTTGTGGACTGTATCCTACGAGCAGTACTTC	CASSLWTVSYEQYF
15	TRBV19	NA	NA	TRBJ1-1	TGTGCCAGTAGTTGGGCCGAACGTATGAACACTGAAGCTTTCTTT	CASSWAERMNTEAFF
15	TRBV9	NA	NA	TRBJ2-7	TGTGCCAGCAACTCAGGGCGACTAGAAAACCACGAGCAGTACTTC	CASNSGRLENHEQYF
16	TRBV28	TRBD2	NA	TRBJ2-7	TGTGCCAGCAGCCCCCCTACTAGCGGGAGGGCCTACGAGCAGTACTTC	CASSPPTSGRAYEQYF
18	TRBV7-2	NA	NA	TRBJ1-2	TGTGCCAGCAGCTCCGTCAGGGACCCCCAATTTAGCAACTATGGCTACACCTTC	CASSSVRDPQFSNYGYTF
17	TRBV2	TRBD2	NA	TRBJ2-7	TGTGCCAGCAGTGAAGCGCTTTTGGGACTAGCGGGAGGCGAGCAGTACTTC	CASSEALLGLAGGEQYF
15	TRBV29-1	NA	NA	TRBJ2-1	TGCAGCGTACCAATTGTGGAGCGGCCCGGGAATGAGCAGTTCTTC	CSVPIVERPGNEQFF
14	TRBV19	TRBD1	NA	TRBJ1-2	TGTGCCAGTAGAACCGGACAGGGCGGCTATGGCTACACCTTC	CASRTGQGGYGYTF
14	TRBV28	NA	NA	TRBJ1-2	TGTGCCAGCAGTCTGAGGGGACCGAACTATGGCTACACCTTC	CASSLRGPNYGYTF
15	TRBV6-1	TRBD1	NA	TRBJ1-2	TGTGCCAGCAGTGAACGAGGAAGAGGGGGCGCGGGCTACACCTTC	CASSERGRGGAGYTF
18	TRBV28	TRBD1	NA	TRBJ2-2	TGTGCCAGCAGTCCTACGGAGGGACAGGGTTGGTACACCGGGGAGCTGTTTTTT	CASSPTEGQGWYTGELFF